Described below is a single T cell receptor (beta chain) sequence and its context. The record originates from a study of T-cell reconstitution after alpha-beta-depleted transplantation in children. TCRbeta library construction was performed incorporating unique molecular identifiers. TCRdb re-derived calls from the PCR reads in MiXCR, one entry per CDR3 protein. The sample lists approximately 350,000 distinct CDR3 sequences; roughly 15% were seen once. This CDR3 has 14 amino acids. Per the germline V gene, CDR1 is SGHRS and CDR2 is YFSETQ. The ends were cut back, 1 base at V and 3 bases at J, with 10 bases in the middle.

The chain recombines TRBV5-1 with TRBJ2-5; D may match TRBD1 or TRBD2 (5 bases each). The origin of this receptor is a male patient under 10 years old who had a stem cell transplant for acute lymphoblastic leukemia, so the T cells may come from the graft donor. Sample: PBMCs, mostly from graft donor cells, taken 360 days after TCRalphabeta/CD19-depleted stem cell transplant. The CDR3 coding sequence is TGCGCCAGCAGCTTGAGCCTGGGGGAAGAGACCCAGTACTTC. Amino acid sequence: CASSLSLGEETQYF.